These 23 T cell receptor beta chains share one sample of origin, sequenced in a study of beta chain features in type 1 diabetes. The study reverse transcribed the entire isolated RNA, so it sequenced expressed TCRB transcripts. Sequencing used immunoSEQ multiplex PCR; TCRdb keeps in-frame clones, though not all of them. The repertoire holds around 250,000 clones, with 14% as singletons. Source material: naive CD4+ T cells from blood. These receptors were obtained from a woman in her 40s in good health.

The chain couples TRBV19 to TRBJ2-5, with 7 bases matching TRBD1. Germline lookup yields CDR1 LNHDA and CDR2 SQIVND (reference sequence). With V trimmed by 4 bases and J by 5 bases, 7 bases remained unmatched. The CDR3 runs 14 residues. In DNA, the CDR3 is TGTGCCAGTAGTAGCCGACAGGGTGGGGAGACCCAGTACTTC. Protein: CASSSRQGGETQYF.

This sequence joins TRBV18 and TRBJ2-5; 13 positions match TRBD2. The germline gives CDR1 KGHSH, CDR2 LQKENI. CDR3 length: 17 amino acids. V lost 1 base and J lost 4; bases outside the gene matches: 6. The DNA for the CDR3 is TGTGCCAGCTCACCACTAACCGGGACTAGCGGGGCAGAGACCCAGTACTTC. Translated, it gives CASSPLTGTSGAETQYF.

The chain links TRBV4-3 to TRBJ1-6; TRBD1 might be the D (5 bases). CDR3 size: 16 residues. Between the trimmed V and J ends, which lost 1 base and 7 bases, there was a span of 14 bases. The germline CDR1 and CDR2 sequences are LGHNA and YSLEER. This CDR3 is CASSQAPDRENSPLHF. The CDR3, as DNA: TGCGCCAGCAGCCAAGCCCCAGACAGAGAGAATTCACCCCTCCACTTT.

The rearrangement links TRBV25-1 to TRBJ1-4; TRBD1 is a possible D gene (5 bases). Germline V gene sequence: CDR1 MGHDK, CDR2 SYGVNS. The CDR3 covers 14 residues. Trimming removed 3 bases from V and 8 bases from J, with 13 bases in between. CDR3 DNA: TGTGCCAGCAGTGAGTTCCAGGGTGGAGAAAAACTGTTTTTT. Translation gives CASSEFQGGEKLFF.

The chain employs TRBV19 and TRBJ2-3; 8 positions agree with TRBD2. V dropped 3 bases and J dropped 0; count of bases not matched to a gene: 2. The germline CDR1 and CDR2 sequences are LNHDA and SQIVND (reference sequence). The CDR3 is made up of 15 amino acids. In nucleotides, the CDR3 is TGTGCCAGTAGTATTAGCGGGACTAGCACAGATACGCAGTATTTT. Its protein is CASSISGTSTDTQYF.

The gene calls are TRBV19 and TRBJ1-1; the D is unclear. The CDR3 totals 11 residues. Germline values: CDR1 LNHDA, CDR2 SQIVND (reference sequence). Deletions cut 10 bases from V and 4 bases from J, with 10 bases between. CDR3 bases: TGTGCCACCCAGCGTTCCACTGAAGCTTTCTTT. Amino acid sequence: CATQRSTEAFF.

The CDR3 sequence: CASSLEGLAAGELFF. DNA of the CDR3: TGTGCCAGCAGCTTAGAGGGACTAGCGGCCGGGGAGCTGTTTTTT. The chain employs TRBV7-9 and TRBJ2-2, with TRBD2 matching over 11 bases. The CDR3 consists of 15 residues. In germline, CDR1 is SEHNR, CDR2 FQNEAQ (reference sequence). The V and J ends lost 1 base and 6 bases, in that order; junction bases with no gene match: 1. The whole variable domain, filled in from reference TRBV7-9 and TRBJ2-2, reads DTGVSQNPRHKITKRGQNVTFRCDPISEHNRLYWYRQTLGQGPEFLTYFQNEAQLEKSRLLSDRFSAERPKGSFSTLEIQRTEQGDSAMYLCASSLEGLAAGELFFGEGSRLTVL.

The table lists this clone with a few counts. The rearrangement joins TRBV4-2 to TRBJ1-5; TRBD1 aligns across 11 bases. With V trimmed by 0 bases and J by 2 bases, 12 bases remained unmatched. This CDR3 has 20 residues. Looked up from germline, CDR1 is LGHNA and CDR2 is YNFKEQ. The CDR3 here is CASSQDRPGQGGFGNQPQHF. For the CDR3, the DNA is TGTGCCAGCAGCCAAGATAGGCCGGGACAGGGGGGTTTTGGCAATCAGCCCCAGCATTTT.

The gene calls are TRBV4-2 and TRBJ2-3; D might be TRBD2 (5 bases). There are 19 residues in the CDR3. The germline V gene has CDR1 LGHNA and CDR2 YNFKEQ. Trimming left V 4 bases short and J 0 bases short, with 23 bases between. CDR3 coding DNA: TGTGCCAGCAGCCGCGCAAGCCGCCTGGGCGGGCCGAGCACAGATACGCAGTATTTT. Translating gives CASSRASRLGGPSTDTQYF.

The chain uses TRBV11-2 and TRBJ1-1, with unresolved D. Germline CDR1 reads SGHAT; CDR2 reads FQNNGV. Trimming cost V 1 base and J 5 bases, with 8 bases left between them. There are 13 residues in the CDR3. The CDR3 DNA sequence: TGTGCCAGCAGCTTAGTCCCGAGGACTGAAGCTTTCTTT. It yields the protein CASSLVPRTEAFF.

The sample holds a few counts of this clone. The chain is built from TRBV5-1 and TRBJ1-2; TRBD1 might be the D (5 bases). The CDR3 covers 12 residues. The V end lost 3 bases, the J end lost 12 bases, and 15 bases lay between the germline ends. CDR1 is SGHRS, CDR2 YFSETQ, per germline. In DNA form, the CDR3 reads TGCGCCAGCAGCTCCAACAGGCTCCTCCACACCTTC. This translates into CASSSNRLLHTF.

This sequence joins TRBV5-1 and TRBJ2-5; possibly TRBD1 for D (6 bases). The CDR3 covers 14 residues. Germline CDR1 is SGHRS and CDR2 is YFSETQ. V was cut by 0 bases and J by 5 bases, with 11 bases left in between. The CDR3 coding sequence is TGCGCCAGCAGCTTGGCCGGGACACAGGAGACCCAGTACTTC. Amino acids: CASSLAGTQETQYF.

This clone was counted between two and nine times. One junction end disagrees with the germline gene, perhaps due to a read error. The rearrangement uses TRBV6-5 and TRBJ2-7; a possible D gene is TRBD2 (6 bases). Germline V lookup: CDR1 MNHEY, CDR2 SVGAGI. This CDR3 has 11 amino acids. CDR3 loop: CASSYQRGVHF. CDR3 nucleotides: TGTGCCAGCAGTTATCAGCGCGGGGTACACTTC.

The table lists this clone with a few counts. V is TRBV7-2 and J is TRBJ2-7; TRBD1 agrees at 10 bases. This CDR3 is 15 amino acids long. Germline loops: CDR1 SGHTA, CDR2 FQGNSA. The ends lost 0 bases at V and 2 bases at J; junction bases unmatched: 1. DNA of the CDR3: TGTGCCAGCAGCTTAGCAGGACAGGGGGCCTACGAGCAGTACTTC. It specifies CASSLAGQGAYEQYF.

The gene calls are TRBV5-1 and TRBJ2-3; D is unresolved. Deletions cut 5 bases from V and 0 bases from J, with 7 bases between. CDR1 and CDR2 from the germline V gene are SGHRS and YFSETQ. The CDR3 is made up of 13 amino acids. This chain's CDR3 is CASRVESTDTQYF. The CDR3 DNA reads as TGCGCCAGCAGGGTAGAAAGCACAGATACGCAGTATTTT.

This chain joins TRBV6-1 and TRBJ1-6, with TRBD1 matching over 10 bases. From germline, CDR1 is MNHNS and CDR2 SASEGT. The V and J ends lost 4 bases and 6 bases, in that order; junction bases with no gene match: 6. The CDR3 sequence is 16 residues long. The CDR3 sequence: CASSGQGALGNSPLHF. In DNA form, the CDR3 reads TGTGCCAGCAGTGGACAGGGGGCGTTGGGTAATTCACCCCTCCACTTT.

The chain couples TRBV19 to TRBJ1-5, with D unclear. Germline lookup yields CDR1 LNHDA and CDR2 SQIVND (reference sequence). V shed 6 bases and J shed 4 bases, with 16 bases lying between them. This CDR3 has 15 amino acids. The CDR3 region is CASRTGGVWNQPQHF. The DNA for the CDR3 is TGTGCCAGTAGGACCGGCGGGGTATGGAATCAGCCCCAGCATTTT.

This clone was found many times. The chain employs TRBV29-1 and TRBJ2-1; D is possibly TRBD2 (5 bases). Trimming took 3 bases from V and 7 from J, leaving 16 bases between them. The CDR3 covers 14 residues. Germline assignment: CDR1 SQVTM and CDR2 ANQGSEA. DNA of the CDR3: TGCAGCGTTGATCGTCCCCTAGCCGGGAATGAGCAGTTCTTC. It translates to CSVDRPLAGNEQFF.

This clone showed up just a few times. The genes are TRBV4-3 and TRBJ1-2, with TRBD1 as a possible D gene (5 bases). V gave up 4 bases and J gave up 7 bases, with 22 bases separating them. Germline CDR1 is LGHNA and CDR2 is YSLEER. CDR3 length: 16 residues. The CDR3 bases are TGCGCCAGCAGCCTTTCGACAGCCGTTCTGCCTGGTGGCTACACCTTC. This codes for CASSLSTAVLPGGYTF.

This chain uses TRBV9 with TRBJ2-5; no firm D call. The V gene lost 2 bases and the J gene lost 2 bases, with 10 bases spanning the gap. The CDR3 consists of 14 residues. Germline loops: CDR1 SGDLS, CDR2 YYNGEE. CDR3 protein: CASSVRQSQETQYF. CDR3 nucleotides: TGTGCCAGCAGCGTGAGACAATCGCAAGAGACCCAGTACTTC.

This clone was detected only a few times. The CDR3 sequence: CASSRARGSNQPQHF. The CDR3 DNA follows: TGTGCCAGTTCCAGGGCGAGGGGGAGCAATCAGCCCCAGCATTTT. This chain uses TRBV19 with TRBJ1-5, with D perhaps TRBD1 (6 bases). Trimming left V 8 bases short and J 1 base short, with 15 bases between. From germline, CDR1 is LNHDA and CDR2 SQIVND (reference sequence). This CDR3 is 15 amino acids long.

The gene calls are TRBV10-2 and TRBJ2-1; no firm D call. Trimming took off 1 base at V and 6 bases at J, with 4 bases between the two ends. In germline, CDR1 is WSHSY, CDR2 SAAADI. The length of the CDR3 is 12 residues. The CDR3 is CASSEWANEQFF. CDR3 DNA: TGCGCCAGCAGTGAGTGGGCCAATGAGCAGTTCTTC.

This clone was picked up a small number of times. The chain carries TRBV2 and TRBJ1-5; 7 bases map to TRBD1. The V gene end was trimmed by 5 bases and the J gene end by 2 bases; junction bases not matched to a gene: 3. In germline, CDR1 is SNHLY, CDR2 FYNNEI. The CDR3 consists of 14 residues. CDR3 amino acids: CASSPGGGNQPQHF. The CDR3 DNA is TGTGCCAGCAGTCCAGGGGGAGGCAATCAGCCCCAGCATTTT.